The present T cell receptor beta chain was sequenced within a study of tumor and adjacent non-tumor tissue in lung cancer. This clonotype was counted a few times. This may be a read error: a much more frequent sequence differs by one nucleotide. TCRbeta libraries were built with three rounds of nested PCR, modified from ARM-PCR. TCRdb processed the multiplex PCR reads anew with MiXCR; each CDR3 protein has one entry. The sample carries about 80,000 distinct CDR3 sequences, roughly 80% recorded once. There are 16 residues in the CDR3. Germline V gives CDR1 MGHRA, CDR2 YSYEKL. No cell sorting was done before RNA was extracted from the tissue. The normal lung tissue was taken more than 3 cm from the tumor edge.

Sequencing was performed on distant non-tumor lung tissue. This chain joins TRBV4-1 and TRBJ2-3, with D possibly matching TRBD2 (6 bases). The TCR was taken from a man in his sixties with non-small cell lung cancer. The CDR3 spells CVSSPWPGDRTDTQYF. Here the CDR3 DNA reads TGCGTCAGCAGCCCGTGGCCGGGAGACCGCACAGATACGCAGTATTTT.